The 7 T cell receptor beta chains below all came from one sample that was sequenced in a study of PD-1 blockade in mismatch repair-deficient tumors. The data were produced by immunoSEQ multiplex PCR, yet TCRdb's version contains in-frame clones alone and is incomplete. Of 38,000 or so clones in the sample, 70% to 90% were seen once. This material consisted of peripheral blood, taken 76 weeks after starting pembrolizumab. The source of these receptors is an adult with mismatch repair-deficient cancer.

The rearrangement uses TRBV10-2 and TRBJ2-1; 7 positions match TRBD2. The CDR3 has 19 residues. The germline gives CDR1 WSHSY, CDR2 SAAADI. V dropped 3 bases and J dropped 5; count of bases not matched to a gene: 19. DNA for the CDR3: TGCGCCAGCAGTGACCCAGTAGGGAGGGCATTCCCGCGAGACAATGAGCAGTTCTTC. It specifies CASSDPVGRAFPRDNEQFF.

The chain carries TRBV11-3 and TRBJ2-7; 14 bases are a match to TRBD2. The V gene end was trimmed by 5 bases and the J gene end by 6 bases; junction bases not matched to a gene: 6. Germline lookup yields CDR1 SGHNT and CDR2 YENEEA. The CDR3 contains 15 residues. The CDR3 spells CASSRGLAGVSEQYF. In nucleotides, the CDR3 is TGTGCCAGCAGCCGGGGACTAGCGGGAGTTTCCGAGCAGTACTTC.

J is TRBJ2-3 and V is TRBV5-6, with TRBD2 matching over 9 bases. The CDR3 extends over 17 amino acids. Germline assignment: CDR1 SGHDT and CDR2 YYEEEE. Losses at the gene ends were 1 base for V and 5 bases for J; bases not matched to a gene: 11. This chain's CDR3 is CASSLSVLAGDGDTQYF. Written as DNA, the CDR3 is TGTGCCAGCAGCTTGTCGGTATTAGCGGGAGATGGAGATACGCAGTATTTT.

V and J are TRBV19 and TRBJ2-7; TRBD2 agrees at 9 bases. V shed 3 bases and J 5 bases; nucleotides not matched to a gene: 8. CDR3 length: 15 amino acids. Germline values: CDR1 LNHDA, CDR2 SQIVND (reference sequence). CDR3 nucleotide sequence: TGTGCCAGTAGTATGCATAGCGGGAGTCTCAACGAGCAGTACTTC. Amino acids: CASSMHSGSLNEQYF.

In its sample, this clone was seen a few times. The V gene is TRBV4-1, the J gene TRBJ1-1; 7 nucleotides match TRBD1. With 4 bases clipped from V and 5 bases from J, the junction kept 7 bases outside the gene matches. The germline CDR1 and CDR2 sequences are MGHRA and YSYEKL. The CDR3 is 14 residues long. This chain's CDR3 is CASSPLRQGTEAFF. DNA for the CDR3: TGCGCCAGCAGCCCCCTCCGACAGGGAACTGAAGCTTTCTTT.

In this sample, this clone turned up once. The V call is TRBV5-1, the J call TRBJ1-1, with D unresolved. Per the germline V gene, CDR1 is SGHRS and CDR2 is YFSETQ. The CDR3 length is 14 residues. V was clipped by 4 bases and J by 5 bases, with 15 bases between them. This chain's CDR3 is CASSPRQAVTEAFF. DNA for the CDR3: TGCGCCAGCAGCCCCAGGCAGGCGGTGACTGAAGCTTTCTTT. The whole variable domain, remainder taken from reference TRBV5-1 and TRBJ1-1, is KAGVTQTPRYLIKTRGQQVTLSCSPISGHRSVSWYQQTPGQGLQFLFEYFSETQRNKGNFPGRFSGRQFSNSRSEMNVSTLELGDSALYLCASSPRQAVTEAFFGQGTRLTVV.

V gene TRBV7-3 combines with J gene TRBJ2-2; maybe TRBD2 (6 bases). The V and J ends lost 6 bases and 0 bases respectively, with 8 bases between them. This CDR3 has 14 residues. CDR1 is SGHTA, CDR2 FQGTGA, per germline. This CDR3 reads CASRGGANTGELFF. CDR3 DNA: TGTGCCAGCAGGGGGGGAGCGAACACCGGGGAGCTGTTTTTT. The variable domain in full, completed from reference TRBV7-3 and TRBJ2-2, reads GAGVSQTPSNKVTEKGKYVELRCDPISGHTALYWYRQSLGQGPEFLIYFQGTGAADDSGLPNDRFFAVRPEGSVSTLKIQRTERGDSAVYLCASRGGANTGELFFGEGSRLTVL.